In its sample, the clone carrying this T cell receptor (beta chain) was seen many times. What it recognizes is unknown. The CDR3 extends over 15 amino acids. Germline CDR1 reads SEHNR; CDR2 reads FQNEAQ (reference sequence). With V trimmed by 2 bases and J by 5 bases, 2 bases remained unmatched. TCRdb's table, derived via immunoSEQ multiplex PCR, lists solely in-frame clones and lacks some. The sample has about 730,000 clones; 55% to 75% are singletons. The data derive from a study of shared clonotypes between healthy human individuals. Findings of the study overall: Blood was the only sampled material, and tissue repertoires likely differ. Measured sharing among donors was expected to vary with sequencing depth.

All donors were healthy HIV-negative adults lacking recent acute infections or vaccinations. The V gene is TRBV7-9, the J gene TRBJ2-2; 10 bases are shared with TRBD2. The material sequenced was memory CD4+ T cells sorted from blood. Subset given: CD45RA-negative fraction. The source is a woman aged 25 to 39 in good health. The CDR3 bases are TGTGCCAGCAGCTTAATACTAGCGGGAACCGGGGAGCTGTTTTTT. It specifies CASSLILAGTGELFF.